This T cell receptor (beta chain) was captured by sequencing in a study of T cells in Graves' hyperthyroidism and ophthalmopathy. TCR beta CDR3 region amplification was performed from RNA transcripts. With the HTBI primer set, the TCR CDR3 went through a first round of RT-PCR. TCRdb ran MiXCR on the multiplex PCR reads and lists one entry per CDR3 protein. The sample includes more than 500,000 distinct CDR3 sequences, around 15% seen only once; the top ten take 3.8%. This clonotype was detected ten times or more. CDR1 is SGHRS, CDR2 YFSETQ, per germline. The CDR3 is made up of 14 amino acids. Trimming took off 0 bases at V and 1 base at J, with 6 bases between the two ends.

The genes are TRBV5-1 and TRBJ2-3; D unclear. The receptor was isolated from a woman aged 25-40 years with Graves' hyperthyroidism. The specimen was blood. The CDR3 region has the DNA TGCGCCAGCAGCTTGGTAGCTGGCACAGATACGCAGTATTTT. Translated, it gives CASSLVAGTDTQYF.